The clone carrying this T cell receptor (beta chain) was found many times. Its antigen is unidentified. The CDR3 covers 14 residues. Trimming removed 7 bases from V and 5 bases from J, with 15 bases in between. These data belong to a study of early T cells in non-severe SARS-CoV-2 infection. Overall study findings and caveats: Matching against VDJdb likely underestimated virus-specific expansions, favoring anti-spike CD8.

Individual cDNA molecules received unique molecular identifiers. MiXCR, applied by TCRdb to the 5' RACE reads, yields one record per CDR3 protein. The table shows 100,000 or so distinct CDR3 sequences, with 16% occurring only once. This sequence was found in an adult who was a healthcare worker with PCR-confirmed SARS-CoV-2 infection or an uninfected control (not recorded which). The sample in question was whole blood, obtained at baseline. The rearrangement uses TRBV12-3 or TRBV12-4 and TRBJ2-1; possibly TRBD2 for D (5 bases). CDR3 loop: CASTFGRDNNEQFF. Written as DNA, the CDR3 is TGTGCCAGCACCTTCGGACGGGATAACAATGAGCAGTTCTTC.